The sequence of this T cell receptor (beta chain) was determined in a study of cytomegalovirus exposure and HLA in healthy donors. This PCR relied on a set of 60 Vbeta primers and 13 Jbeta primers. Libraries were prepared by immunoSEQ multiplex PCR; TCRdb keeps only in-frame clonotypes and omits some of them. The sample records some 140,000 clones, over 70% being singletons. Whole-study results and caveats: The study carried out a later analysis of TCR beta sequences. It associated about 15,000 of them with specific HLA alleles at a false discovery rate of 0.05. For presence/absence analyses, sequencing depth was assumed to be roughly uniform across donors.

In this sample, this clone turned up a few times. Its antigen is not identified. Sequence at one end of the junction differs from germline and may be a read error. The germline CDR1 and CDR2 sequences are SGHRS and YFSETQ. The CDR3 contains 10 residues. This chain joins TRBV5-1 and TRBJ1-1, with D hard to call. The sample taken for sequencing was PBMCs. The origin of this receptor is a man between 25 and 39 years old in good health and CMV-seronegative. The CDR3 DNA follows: TGCGCCAGCAGGGGCAGCATCCTCCGTTTT. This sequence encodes CASRGSILRF.